This note documents a single TCR beta chain sequence. Its antigen is not identified. Treatment specified: oral pan-JAK inhibitor, 5-10 mg twice daily. Peripheral blood samples and lesional scalp punch biopsies were obtained from alopecia areata patients. The CDR3 contains 13 residues. Germline CDR1 MNHEY, CDR2 SMNVEV (reference sequence). Trimming cost V 6 bases and J 5 bases, with 14 bases left between them. As the sequencing template, cDNA was produced by extracting RNA and reverse transcribing it. Here immunoSEQ multiplex PCR was the method, and the copy in TCRdb shows in-frame clones only, minus some. This table holds around 200,000 clones, approximately 60% found once. This record belongs to a study of CD8+ T cells in alopecia areata. Findings and caveats of the study: It was observed that many expanded lesional clones persisted in scalp and blood during tofacitinib.

Material: CD4+ T cells sorted from blood, obtained at week 4, from a patient treated with tofacitinib. The chain couples TRBV27 to TRBJ2-7; D unresolved. The origin of this receptor is a human donor with alopecia areata. The CDR3 is CASSPPGAHEQYF. CDR3 bases: TGTGCCAGCAGCCCCCCGGGTGCCCACGAGCAGTACTTC.